This entry concerns a single T cell receptor (beta chain). The data belong to a study of radiation and T cells in renal cell carcinoma. Time point noted: blood 4 weeks post-SBRT, at nephrectomy. Specified treatment: 15 Gy SBRT to primary tumor, nephrectomy 4 weeks later. Method: immunoSEQ multiplex PCR; TCRdb's copy keeps in-frame clones and lacks some. The table lists roughly 61,000 clones, over 65% of them singletons. Germline trimming cut 0 bases from V and 5 bases from J; bases unmatched to any gene: 10. The CDR3 length is 17 residues. CDR1 is SGHNT, CDR2 YYREEE, per germline (reference sequence). The chain joins TRBV5-4 to TRBJ2-3; 9 bases are a match to TRBD1. Material: blood, obtained from a patient whose treatment included radiotherapy and nephrectomy. The clonotype originates from a man between 60 and 75 years old with renal cell carcinoma. The CDR3 nucleotides read TGTGCCAGCAGCTTGGAGGCGGACAGGGGAGGTGTAGATACGCAGTATTTT. Residues: CASSLEADRGGVDTQYF.